What follows are 7 T cell receptor beta chains derived from one specimen sequenced in a study of blood T cells in healthy people across ages. The use of a sample-barcoded 5' primer and a J-beta primer mix characterized a second PCR of roughly 6 to 11 cycles. TCRdb reprocessed the 5' RACE reads via MiXCR and lists one record per CDR3 protein. This table has some 1.4 million distinct CDR3 sequences, 42% appearing once. What was sequenced was blood. The receptors were gathered from a woman aged 18-29 years in good health.

This clonotype appeared a single time. V is TRBV3-1 and J is TRBJ1-4, with 9 nucleotides matching TRBD1. CDR3 length: 17 residues. Germline-derived CDR1 and CDR2 are LGHDT and YNNKEL (reference sequence). The J segment lost 0 bases and the V segment lost 6 bases, leaving 8 bases of the junction unmatched. The CDR3 loop reads CASSSPGQGATNEKLFF. In nucleotides, the CDR3 is TGTGCCAGCAGTAGCCCGGGACAGGGCGCAACTAATGAAAAACTGTTTTTT. Based on the CDR3 plus reference TRBV3-1 and TRBJ1-4, the full variable domain is DTAVSQTPKYLVTQMGNDKSIKCEQNLGHDTMYWYKQDSKKFLKIMFSYNNKELIINETVPNRFSPKSPDKAHLNLHINSLELGDSAVYFCASSSPGQGATNEKLFFGSGTQLSVL.

V usage is TRBV12-3 or TRBV12-4 and J usage is TRBJ1-2; the D gene is possibly TRBD1 (6 bases). Trimming pared 8 bases from V and 2 bases from J, leaving 18 bases between. The CDR3 contains 15 residues. CDR3 loop: CASGNRENLNYGYTF. The CDR3 nucleotides read TGTGCCAGCGGAAACAGGGAGAACTTGAACTATGGCTACACCTTC.

The genes are TRBV11-3 and TRBJ2-5; TRBD2 aligns across 13 bases. Germline V gives CDR1 SGHNT, CDR2 YENEEA. V dropped 8 bases and J dropped 11; count of bases not matched to a gene: 17. The CDR3 runs 16 residues. DNA for the CDR3: TGTGCCAGCGGGACTAGCGGGGCCGCCTCCTACAATGAGCAGTACTTC. Translating it yields CASGTSGAASYNEQYF.

The rearrangement uses TRBV27 and TRBJ2-5; maybe TRBD1 (5 bases). The germline V and J ends were trimmed by 6 bases and 5 bases, with 16 bases remaining between them. The CDR3 consists of 14 residues. Germline loops: CDR1 MNHEY, CDR2 SMNVEV (reference sequence). CDR3 DNA sequence: TGTGCCAGCAGCCCGTGGGGCGCCGTGGAGACCCAGTACTTC. It codes for CASSPWGAVETQYF.

This clonotype was seen only a few times. As DNA, the CDR3 is TGTGCCAGCAGCTTAGCGGATAGCGGGAGAGGGGATACGCAGTATTTT. Translating gives CASSLADSGRGDTQYF. The chain carries TRBV7-2 and TRBJ2-3, with 9 nucleotides matching TRBD2. CDR3 length: 16 residues. J gave up 6 bases and V 0 bases, and 7 bases lay outside the gene matches. The germline gives CDR1 SGHTA, CDR2 FQGNSA.

The V gene is TRBV30, the J gene TRBJ1-2; 7 bases agree with TRBD1. CDR3 size: 14 residues. The V gene end was trimmed by 2 bases and the J gene end by 3 bases; junction bases not matched to a gene: 6. Germline CDR1 and CDR2: GTSNPN and SVGIG (reference sequence). The CDR3 reads CAWSTPGQYYGYTF. The CDR3 DNA sequence: TGTGCCTGGAGTACCCCGGGACAGTACTATGGCTACACCTTC.

This chain links TRBV10-3 with TRBJ2-7, with 8 nucleotides matching TRBD2. The V gene's germline CDR1 is ENHRY and CDR2 SYGVKD. CDR3 size: 13 residues. With V trimmed by 11 bases and J by 5 bases, 11 bases remained unmatched. This CDR3 reads CASRGAGEHEQYF. The CDR3 DNA follows: TGTGCCTCGCGGGGGGCAGGGGAACACGAGCAGTACTTC.